The clone carrying this T cell receptor beta chain has only a few counts. TCRdb re-called the RT-PCR reads through MiXCR, storing one row per CDR3 protein. The table lists more than 600,000 distinct CDR3 sequences, 12% to 15% of them singletons. The CDR3 runs 17 residues. The germline V gene has CDR1 MNHEY and CDR2 SVGAGI. The V end was cut by 2 bases, the J end by 1 base, with 16 bases between. The sequencing input was memory CD4+ T cells from blood. The chain uses TRBV6-5 and TRBJ2-3; D is uncertain. This clonotype was obtained from a female donor in good health, serving as a healthy control. The CDR3 DNA sequence: TGTGCCAGCAGTTACCGACAACGGAGATGGGGCACAGATACGCAGTATTTT. Protein: CASSYRQRRWGTDTQYF.